The present entry profiles one T cell receptor beta chain with its context. Its antigen is currently unknown. The entry originates in a study of CD8+ T cells in alopecia areata. The wider study: Treated patients received oral tofacitinib, 5 to 10 mg twice daily.

Study-wide points: Especially in alopecia totalis/universalis, lesional scalp showed greater clonality than normal scalp did. Tofacitinib significantly lowered scalp clonality and expanded CD8+ clones among the top 100.

Sequencing used cDNA as its template, made by extracting RNA and reverse transcribing it. Clones were read by immunoSEQ multiplex PCR, and TCRdb kept only the in-frame ones, dropping some. The table lists about 220,000 clones, about 57% of them singletons, with 1.6% in the top ten. The CDR3 is 15 residues long. The trim removed 5 bases at V and 5 bases at J, leaving 11 bases unmatched. CDR1 is SGHRS and CDR2 is YFSETQ in the germline V gene. Treatment noted: oral pan-JAK inhibitor, 5-10 mg twice daily. This specimen was CD4+ T cells sorted from blood, taken at week 4, from a patient treated with tofacitinib. J is TRBJ2-3 and V is TRBV5-1; the match to TRBD2 covers 7 bases. This TCR was sampled from a human donor with alopecia areata. This chain's CDR3 is CASRERGTREDTQYF. In DNA form, the CDR3 reads TGCGCCAGCAGGGAGCGGGGAACCAGGGAAGATACGCAGTATTTT.